The 3 T cell receptor beta chains given below trace back to one sample, sequenced in a study of T cell changes during pregnancy in multiple sclerosis. Profiled with immunoSEQ multiplex PCR; TCRdb holds only in-frame clones, not every one. Altogether roughly 100,000 clones are present, around 93% being singletons, with the ten largest covering 1.5% to 2%. Source: peripheral blood, taken after pregnancy. All receptors derive from a female donor with multiple sclerosis, enrolled in a pregnancy study.

This chain uses TRBV6-5 with TRBJ1-1, with a tentative D call TRBD1 (6 bases). This CDR3 has 14 residues. V dropped 4 bases and J dropped 10 bases, with 19 bases sitting between them. Germline V gives CDR1 MNHEY, CDR2 SVGAGI. The CDR3 spells CASSSSNDRPGAFF. The DNA of the CDR3 is TGTGCCAGCAGTTCCAGTAACGACAGGCCGGGAGCTTTCTTT.

This clone was detected only once. The chain uses TRBV13 and TRBJ2-7, with a weak D call TRBD2 (7 bases). The CDR3 has 17 residues. Trimming took off 3 bases at V and 6 bases at J, with 24 bases between the two ends. Germline V CDR1 and CDR2: PRHDT, FYEKMQ (reference sequence). CDR3 sequence (DNA): TGTGCCAGCAGCTTTCAATCCCGGGGGCTCGGGAGGCGCGAGCAGTACTTC. This codes for CASSFQSRGLGRREQYF.

With respect to this clone: Sequence at one end of the junction differs from germline and may be a read error. V and J are TRBV5-1 and TRBJ2-1; 7 bases match TRBD1. The CDR3 contains 15 residues. Per germline, CDR1 SGHRS and CDR2 YFSETQ. The CDR3 here is CASSSGQASYNEQFF. CDR3 in DNA: TGTGCCAGCAGCTCCGGACAGGCCTCCTACAATGAGCAGTTCTTC.